These 14 T cell receptor beta chains were all obtained from the same sample, sequenced in a study of beta chain features in type 1 diabetes. Expressed TCRB transcripts were sequenced, since all the RNA that had been isolated was reverse transcribed. Sequenced by immunoSEQ multiplex PCR; TCRdb stores in-frame clones only, minus some. Of roughly 310,000 clones listed, roughly 11% are singletons. The sequenced material came from naive CD4+ T cells from blood. The source of these receptors is a woman aged 30 to 39 in good health.

This rearrangement joins TRBV7-3 to TRBJ2-7, with TRBD2 identical over 10 bases. J was trimmed by 0 bases and V by 6 bases; bases with no gene match: 2. This CDR3 has 14 residues. The germline CDR1 and CDR2 sequences are SGHTA and FQGTGA. The CDR3 region is CASSTSGTSYEQYF. In DNA form, the CDR3 reads TGTGCCAGCAGTACTAGCGGGACCTCCTACGAGCAGTACTTC.

In this sample, this clone turned up a few times. This chain joins TRBV6-6 and TRBJ2-5, with D possibly TRBD2 on 7 matching bases. Germline CDR1 reads MNHNY; CDR2 reads SVGAGI (reference sequence). The CDR3 extends over 15 amino acids. V dropped 6 bases and J dropped 9 bases, with 23 bases sitting between them. The CDR3 DNA sequence: TGTGCCAGCAGCCTTCGAGGGGGGACTAATGAGCCCCAGTACTTC. This encodes CASSLRGGTNEPQYF.

This clone was seen a handful of times. Other DNA sequences in the sample encode the same CDR3. The chain links TRBV6-5 to TRBJ2-7, with 7 bases aligning to TRBD1. The junction had 6 bases not matched to a gene; V was cut back by 4 bases and J by 0 bases. CDR3 size: 15 residues. CDR1 MNHEY and CDR2 SVGAGI come from the germline V gene. The CDR3, as DNA: TGTGCCAGCAGTTCTCCGGGACAGAGCTCCTACGAGCAGTACTTC. It specifies CASSSPGQSSYEQYF.

The V and J genes are TRBV18 and TRBJ2-7, with D tentatively TRBD1 (6 bases). With 3 bases removed from V and 3 bases from J, the gap between germline ends came to 12 bases. This CDR3 is 14 amino acids long. Germline V gene data show CDR1 as KGHSH and CDR2 as LQKENI. The CDR3 DNA is TGTGCCAGCTCACCCGACAGGTACAACTACGAGCAGTACTTC. This sequence encodes CASSPDRYNYEQYF.

V usage is TRBV6-6 and J usage is TRBJ1-1; D might be TRBD1 (5 bases). Germline V gene data show CDR1 as MNHNY and CDR2 as SVGAGI (reference sequence). Trimming shortened V by 11 bases and J by 4 bases, and 17 bases separated the two germline ends. The CDR3 runs to 13 residues. The CDR3 sequence: CAAGDVRVTEAFF. Written as DNA, the CDR3 is TGTGCCGCGGGGGATGTGAGGGTCACTGAAGCTTTCTTT.

The chain couples TRBV19 to TRBJ2-1; 10 bases map to TRBD2. This CDR3 comprises 17 residues. Trimming took 4 bases from V and 2 from J; bases not matched to a gene: 8. Germline V gene lookup returns CDR1 LNHDA and CDR2 SQIVND (reference sequence). CDR3 DNA: TGTGCCAGTAGTACCCCACTAGCGGGGCTTGCCTACAATGAGCAGTTCTTC. This sequence encodes CASSTPLAGLAYNEQFF.

This clone came up once. This chain joins TRBV5-4 and TRBJ2-7; TRBD1 aligns across 8 bases. V trimming: 2 bases; J trimming: 7 bases; junction bases outside the gene matches: 8. The CDR3 is made up of 14 amino acids. Germline CDR1 SGHNT, CDR2 YYREEE (reference sequence). In nucleotides, the CDR3 is TGTGCCAGCAGCTTAGGTCAGGGGGCGAGGGAGCAGTACTTC. Translated, it gives CASSLGQGAREQYF.

V usage is TRBV7-2 and J usage is TRBJ2-1; 10 nucleotides match TRBD1. Unmatched junction bases numbered 8, after V lost 5 bases and J lost 7 bases. In germline, CDR1 is SGHTA, CDR2 FQGNSA. The CDR3 has 15 amino acids. CDR3 sequence reads: CASSEDRGRNNEQFF. The CDR3, as DNA: TGTGCCAGCAGCGAGGACAGGGGGAGGAATAATGAGCAGTTCTTC.

The chain carries TRBV6-4 and TRBJ2-1; 9 bases are a match to TRBD2. V shed 2 bases, J shed 5 bases, and the junction held 7 bases outside the gene matches. The CDR3 sequence is 16 residues long. Germline CDR1 and CDR2: MRHNA and SNTAGT. The CDR3 here is CASSDALAGRHNEQFF. CDR3 DNA sequence: TGTGCCAGCAGTGACGCCCTAGCGGGACGCCACAATGAGCAGTTCTTC.

This clone was seen a handful of times. The V and J genes are TRBV30 and TRBJ2-3, with 8 bases matching TRBD2. The CDR3 totals 13 residues. Trimming removed 7 bases from V and 0 bases from J; junction bases left unmatched: 3. Germline lookup yields CDR1 GTSNPN and CDR2 SVGIG (reference sequence). CDR3: CASGGPSTDTQYF. The CDR3 DNA reads as TGTGCCTCGGGAGGGCCGAGCACAGATACGCAGTATTTT.

This CDR3 reads CASSIVRGWSSYNEQFF. Written as DNA, the CDR3 is TGTGCCAGTAGTATCGTTCGAGGCTGGAGCTCCTACAATGAGCAGTTCTTC. The chain has TRBV19 and TRBJ2-1; D is ambiguous. The CDR3 contains 17 residues. Per the germline V gene, CDR1 is LNHDA and CDR2 is SQIVND (reference sequence). Trimming removed 3 bases at V and 0 bases at J, with 15 bases between.

The chain combines TRBV29-1 with TRBJ1-2; possibly TRBD1 for D (6 bases). The CDR3 runs 16 residues. V lost 0 bases, J lost 3 bases, and 17 bases lay in between. The V gene's germline CDR1 is SQVTM and CDR2 ANQGSEA. The CDR3: CSVEDLSAGADYGYTF. The CDR3 nucleotides are TGCAGCGTTGAAGATCTGTCGGCAGGGGCGGACTATGGCTACACCTTC.

This clone was detected only a few times. V usage is TRBV28 and J usage is TRBJ2-7; 8 nucleotides agree with TRBD1. V was clipped by 7 bases and J by 3 bases; unmatched bases: 5. The CDR3 length is 13 residues. Germline lookup yields CDR1 MDHEN and CDR2 SYDVKM. CDR3 region: CASIRDRGYEQYF. For the CDR3, the DNA is TGTGCCAGCATTCGAGACAGGGGCTACGAGCAGTACTTC.

This clone came up a few times. The gene calls are TRBV5-4 and TRBJ2-7; tentatively, D is TRBD1 (5 bases). V was pared by 1 base and J by 4 bases, with 15 bases between. Germline assignment: CDR1 SGHNT and CDR2 YYREEE (reference sequence). The CDR3 totals 15 residues. The CDR3 DNA reads TGTGCCAGCAGCTTGCCAGGGTTGGGCTTTTACGAGCAGTACTTC. The encoded protein is CASSLPGLGFYEQYF.